This T cell receptor (beta chain) emerged from a study of shared T cell receptors in the human thymus. The data were produced by immunoSEQ multiplex PCR, yet TCRdb's version contains in-frame clones alone and is incomplete. The repertoire includes approximately 760,000 clones, 70% to 90% of them detected once, and more than 0.008% sits in the top ten. The ends lost 3 bases at V and 5 bases at J; junction bases unmatched: 7. The CDR3 sequence is 15 residues long. Germline V gene lookup returns CDR1 LGHNA and CDR2 YSLEER. The same specimen was also included in a second study, on human thymus T cells. That work adds: Repertoires sampled from thymus and blood appeared biased in V and J gene usage. Related research described strongly overlapping thymic repertoires in unrelated people.

The source of this sequence is a girl under three years old with a congenital heart defect. The chain employs TRBV4-3 and TRBJ1-1; the match to TRBD1 covers 9 bases. The specimen sequenced was thymocytes. CDR3 sequence (DNA): TGCGCCAGCAGCCAGTACAGGGGGCTGGCAACTGAAGCTTTCTTT. It translates to CASSQYRGLATEAFF.